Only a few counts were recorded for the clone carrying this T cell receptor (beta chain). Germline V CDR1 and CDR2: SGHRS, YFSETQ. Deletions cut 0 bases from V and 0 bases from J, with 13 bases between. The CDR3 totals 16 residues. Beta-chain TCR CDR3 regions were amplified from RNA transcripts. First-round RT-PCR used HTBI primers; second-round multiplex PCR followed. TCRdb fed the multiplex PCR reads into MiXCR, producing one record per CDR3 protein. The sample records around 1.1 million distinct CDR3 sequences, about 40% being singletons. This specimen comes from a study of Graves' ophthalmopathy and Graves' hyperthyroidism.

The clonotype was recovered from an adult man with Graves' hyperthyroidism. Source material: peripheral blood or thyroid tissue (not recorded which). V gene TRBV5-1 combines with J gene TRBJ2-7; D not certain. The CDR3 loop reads CASSLGRTGFSYEQYF. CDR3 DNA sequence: TGCGCCAGCAGCTTGGGTAGAACTGGATTCTCCTACGAGCAGTACTTC.